The rows below give T cell receptor beta chains drawn from one sample of a study of blood T cell repertoires in COVID-19. Here immunoSEQ multiplex PCR was the method, and the copy in TCRdb shows in-frame clones only, minus some. The sample includes roughly 80,000 clones, 60% to 85% of them seen just once. What was sequenced was peripheral blood. The receptors originated from a human donor in a cohort sampled during active COVID-19. The CDR3 runs from the conserved cysteine through the conserved F or W. Each record gives: clone size, V gene, CDR3 protein. Rows give clone size only sometimes, using once, few, many, or a class for an expanded clone.

abundance: -; v_gene: TRBV6-5; CDR3aa: CASSYGQEANYGYTF
abundance: -; v_gene: TRBV7-8; CDR3aa: CASSRAGWGSYYEQYF
abundance: -; v_gene: TRBV28; CDR3aa: CASSLGSYGYTF
abundance: -; v_gene: TRBV10-3; CDR3aa: CAISDSGGTQYF
abundance: -; v_gene: TRBV10-3; CDR3aa: CAIRGDGTTSGRATDTQYF
abundance: -; v_gene: TRBV7-2; CDR3aa: CASSSSSNTGELFF
abundance: -; v_gene: TRBV7-3; CDR3aa: CASSPGQGGYGYTF
abundance: -; v_gene: TRBV7-9; CDR3aa: CASSSVPNGAFF
abundance: -; v_gene: TRBV19; CDR3aa: CASGTVAISPQHF
abundance: -; v_gene: TRBV7-9; CDR3aa: CASSPRGAYEQYF
abundance: -; v_gene: TRBV7-9; CDR3aa: CASSRPGGGEKLFF
abundance: few; v_gene: TRBV24-1; CDR3aa: CATSDRDSPIQPQHF
abundance: few; v_gene: TRBV12-5; CDR3aa: CASGFAYLRESSYNEQFF
abundance: -; v_gene: TRBV5-5; CDR3aa: CASSLVSSGGHEQYF
abundance: medium-sized; v_gene: TRBV7-6; CDR3aa: CASSPDRANYGYTF
abundance: -; v_gene: TRBV25-1; CDR3aa: CASNRGAHEQYF
abundance: -; v_gene: TRBV11-2; CDR3aa: CASSLSDGGKLFF
abundance: -; v_gene: TRBV19; CDR3aa: CASSFREGNQPQHF
abundance: few; v_gene: TRBV7-9; CDR3aa: CASSPETSHLEQYF
abundance: -; v_gene: TRBV28; CDR3aa: CASSLPRGGGLSYEQYF
abundance: -; v_gene: TRBV11-2; CDR3aa: CASSLRQGTEAFF
abundance: -; v_gene: TRBV5-1; CDR3aa: CASSLAGLSEQYF
abundance: -; v_gene: TRBV11-2; CDR3aa: CASSYNSGTGRHNEQFF
abundance: -; v_gene: TRBV5-1; CDR3aa: CASSSFQGSDTQYF
abundance: few; v_gene: TRBV6-5; CDR3aa: CASRATGQGAHEQYF
abundance: -; v_gene: TRBV28; CDR3aa: CASSLRVRNTEAFF
abundance: -; v_gene: TRBV27; CDR3aa: CASSLGPFGAGIGSPLHF
abundance: -; v_gene: TRBV24-1; CDR3aa: CATSDQTGQKVQETQYF
abundance: -; v_gene: TRBV4-1; CDR3aa: CASSQAAGAPYEQYF
abundance: -; v_gene: TRBV19; CDR3aa: CASSIERGPSYEQYF
abundance: many; v_gene: TRBV6-5; CDR3aa: CASSYESGEAFF
abundance: -; v_gene: TRBV11-3; CDR3aa: CASSLGLAGGESYNEQFF
abundance: -; v_gene: TRBV2; CDR3aa: CASTGQVQETQYF